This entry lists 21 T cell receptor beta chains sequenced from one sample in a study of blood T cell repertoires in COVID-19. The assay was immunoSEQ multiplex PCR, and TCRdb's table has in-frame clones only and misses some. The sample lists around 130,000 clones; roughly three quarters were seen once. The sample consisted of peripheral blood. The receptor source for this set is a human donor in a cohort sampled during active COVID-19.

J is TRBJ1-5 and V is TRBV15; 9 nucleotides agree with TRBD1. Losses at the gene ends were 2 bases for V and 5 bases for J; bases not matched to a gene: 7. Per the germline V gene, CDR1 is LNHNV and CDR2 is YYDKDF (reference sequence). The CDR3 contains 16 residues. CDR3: CATSRPRDRVDQPQHF. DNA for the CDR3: TGTGCCACCAGCAGACCCCGGGACAGGGTGGATCAGCCCCAGCATTTT.

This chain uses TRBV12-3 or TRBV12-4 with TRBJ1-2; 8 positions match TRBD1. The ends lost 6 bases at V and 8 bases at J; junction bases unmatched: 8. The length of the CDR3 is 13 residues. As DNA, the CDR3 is TGTGCCAGCAGGGACCAGGGGGCGGTCGGCTACACCTTC. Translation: CASRDQGAVGYTF.

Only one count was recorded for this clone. CDR3 loop: CASRPGQGAYEQYF. CDR3 DNA: TGTGCCAGCAGACCGGGACAGGGGGCCTACGAGCAGTACTTC. The V call is TRBV28, the J call TRBJ2-7, with 11 bases lining up with TRBD1. The CDR3 loop spans 14 amino acids. Germline CDR1 is MDHEN and CDR2 is SYDVKM. The V and J ends lost 6 bases and 2 bases, in that order; junction bases with no gene match: 3.

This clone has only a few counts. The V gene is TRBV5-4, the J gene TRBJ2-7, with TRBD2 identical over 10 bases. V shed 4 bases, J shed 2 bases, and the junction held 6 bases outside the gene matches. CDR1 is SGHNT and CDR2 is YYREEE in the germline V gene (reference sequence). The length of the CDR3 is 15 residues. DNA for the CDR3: TGTGCCAGCAGCGGGAGGACTAGCGGAGCCTACGAGCAGTACTTC. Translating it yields CASSGRTSGAYEQYF. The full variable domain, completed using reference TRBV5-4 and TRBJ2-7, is ETGVTQSPTHLIKTRGQQVTLRCSSQSGHNTVSWYQQALGQGPQFIFQYYREEENGRGNFPPRFSGLQFPNYSSELNVNALELDDSALYLCASSGRTSGAYEQYFGPGTRLTVT.

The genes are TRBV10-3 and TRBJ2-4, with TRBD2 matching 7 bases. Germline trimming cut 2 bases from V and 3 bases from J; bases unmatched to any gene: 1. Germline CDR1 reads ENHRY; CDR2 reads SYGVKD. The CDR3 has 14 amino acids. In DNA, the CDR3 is TGTGCCATCAGTGAGGAGCGGGGCAAAAACATTCAGTACTTC. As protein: CAISEERGKNIQYF.

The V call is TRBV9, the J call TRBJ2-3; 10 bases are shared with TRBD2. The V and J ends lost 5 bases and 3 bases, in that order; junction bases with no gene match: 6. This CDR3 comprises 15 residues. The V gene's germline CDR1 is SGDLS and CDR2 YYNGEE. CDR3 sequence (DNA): TGTGCCAGCAGTTTCACAGCGGGGGGGACAGATACGCAGTATTTT. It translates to CASSFTAGGTDTQYF.

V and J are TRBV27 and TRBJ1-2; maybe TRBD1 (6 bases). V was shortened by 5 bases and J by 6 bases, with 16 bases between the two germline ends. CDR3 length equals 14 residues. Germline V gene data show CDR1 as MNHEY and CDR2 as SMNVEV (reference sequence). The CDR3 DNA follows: TGTGCCAGCAGTGCCGGCACAGGGATTCATGGCTACACCTTC. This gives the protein CASSAGTGIHGYTF.

The CDR3 DNA is TGTGCCAGCAGCGTTTCGACGGGGATGGCTTCCTCTGGAAACACCATATATTTT. The encoded protein is CASSVSTGMASSGNTIYF. V usage is TRBV9 and J usage is TRBJ1-3; D unresolved. In germline, CDR1 is SGDLS, CDR2 YYNGEE. V was shortened by 2 bases and J by 0 bases, with 18 bases between the two germline ends. The CDR3 is made up of 18 amino acids.

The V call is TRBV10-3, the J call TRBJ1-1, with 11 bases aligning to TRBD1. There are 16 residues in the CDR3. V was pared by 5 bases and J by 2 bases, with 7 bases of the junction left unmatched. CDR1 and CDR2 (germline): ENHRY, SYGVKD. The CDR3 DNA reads TGTGCCATCAGTTCCGGACAGGGGGCCGCTAACACTGAAGCTTTCTTT. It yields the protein CAISSGQGAANTEAFF.

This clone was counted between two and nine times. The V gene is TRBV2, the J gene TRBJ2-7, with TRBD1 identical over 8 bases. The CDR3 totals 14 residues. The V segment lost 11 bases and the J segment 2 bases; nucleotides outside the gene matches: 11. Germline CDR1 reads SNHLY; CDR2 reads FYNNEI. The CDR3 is CAGNEDRDPYEQYF. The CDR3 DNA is TGTGCCGGTAACGAGGACAGGGACCCCTACGAGCAGTACTTC.

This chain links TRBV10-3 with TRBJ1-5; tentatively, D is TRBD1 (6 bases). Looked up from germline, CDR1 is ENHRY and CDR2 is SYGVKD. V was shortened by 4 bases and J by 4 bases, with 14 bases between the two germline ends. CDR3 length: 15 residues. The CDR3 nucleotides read TGTGCCATCAGTGGGGGGCAGGGTGGAAATCAGCCCCAGCATTTT. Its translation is CAISGGQGGNQPQHF.

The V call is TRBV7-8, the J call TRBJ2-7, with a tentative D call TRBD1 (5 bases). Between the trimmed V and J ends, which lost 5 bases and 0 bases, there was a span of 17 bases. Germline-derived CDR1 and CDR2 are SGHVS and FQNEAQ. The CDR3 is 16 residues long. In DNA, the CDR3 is TGTGCCAGCAGCGCCTCGACAGATCAACCCTCCTACGAGCAGTACTTC. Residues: CASSASTDQPSYEQYF.

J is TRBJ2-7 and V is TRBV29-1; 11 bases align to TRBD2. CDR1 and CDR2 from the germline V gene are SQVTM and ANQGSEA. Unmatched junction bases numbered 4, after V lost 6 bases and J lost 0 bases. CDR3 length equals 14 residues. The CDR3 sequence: CSVATSGSSYEQYF. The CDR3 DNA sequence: TGCAGCGTCGCAACTAGCGGGAGCTCCTACGAGCAGTACTTC.

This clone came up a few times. The CDR3 protein is CASSQQQGSTYEQYF. In nucleotides, the CDR3 is TGTGCCAGCAGCCAACAACAGGGGTCCACCTACGAGCAGTACTTC. This chain connects TRBV6-2 or TRBV6-3 to TRBJ2-7, with 7 bases identical to TRBD1. Germline CDR1 MNHEY, CDR2 SVGEGT. Trimming removed 6 bases from V and 2 bases from J; junction bases left unmatched: 10. This CDR3 region has 15 residues.

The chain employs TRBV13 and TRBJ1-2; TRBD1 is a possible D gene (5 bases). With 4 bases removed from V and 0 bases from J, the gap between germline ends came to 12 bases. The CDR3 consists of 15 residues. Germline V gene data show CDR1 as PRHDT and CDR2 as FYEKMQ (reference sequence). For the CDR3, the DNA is TGTGCCAGCAGCTCACAGGAAACCGCTAACTATGGCTACACCTTC. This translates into CASSSQETANYGYTF.

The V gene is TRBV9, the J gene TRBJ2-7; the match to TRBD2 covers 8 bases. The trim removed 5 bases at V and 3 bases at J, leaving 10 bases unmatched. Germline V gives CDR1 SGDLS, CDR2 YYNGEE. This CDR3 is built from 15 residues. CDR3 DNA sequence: TGTGCCAGCAGTAAGAATAGCGGGAATAACTACGAGCAGTACTTC. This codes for CASSKNSGNNYEQYF.

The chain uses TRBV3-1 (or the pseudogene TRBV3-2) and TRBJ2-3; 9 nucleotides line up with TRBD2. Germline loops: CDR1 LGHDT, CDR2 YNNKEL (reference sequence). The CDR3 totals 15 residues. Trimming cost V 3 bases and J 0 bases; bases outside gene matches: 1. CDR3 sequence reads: CASSQSGGSTDTQYF. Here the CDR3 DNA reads TGTGCCAGCAGCCAGAGCGGGGGGAGCACAGATACGCAGTATTTT.

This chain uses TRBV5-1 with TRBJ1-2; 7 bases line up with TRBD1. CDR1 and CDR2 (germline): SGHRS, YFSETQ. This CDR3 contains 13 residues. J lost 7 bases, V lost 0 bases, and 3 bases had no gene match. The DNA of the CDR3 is TGCGCCAGCAGCTTGGAACAGGGGTTTGGCTACACCTTC. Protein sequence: CASSLEQGFGYTF.

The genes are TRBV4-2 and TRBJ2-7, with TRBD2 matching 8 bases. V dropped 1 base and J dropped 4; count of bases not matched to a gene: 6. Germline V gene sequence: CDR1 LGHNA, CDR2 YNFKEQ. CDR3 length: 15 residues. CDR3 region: CASSQGTGGGYEQYF. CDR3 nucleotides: TGTGCCAGCAGCCAAGGTACGGGCGGGGGGTACGAGCAGTACTTC.

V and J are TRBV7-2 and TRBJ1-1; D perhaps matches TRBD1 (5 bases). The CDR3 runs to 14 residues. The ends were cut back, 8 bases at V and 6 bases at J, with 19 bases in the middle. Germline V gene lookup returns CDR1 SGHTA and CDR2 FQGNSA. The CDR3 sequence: CASALMVGAPEAFF. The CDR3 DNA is TGTGCCAGCGCTCTAATGGTAGGGGCCCCTGAAGCTTTCTTT.

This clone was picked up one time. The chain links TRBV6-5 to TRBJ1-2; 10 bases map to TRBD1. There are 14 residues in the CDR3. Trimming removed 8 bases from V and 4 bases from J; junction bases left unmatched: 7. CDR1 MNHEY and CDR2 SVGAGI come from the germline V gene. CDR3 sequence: CASGSGTGVYGYTF. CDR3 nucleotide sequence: TGTGCCAGCGGAAGCGGGACAGGGGTCTATGGCTACACCTTC.